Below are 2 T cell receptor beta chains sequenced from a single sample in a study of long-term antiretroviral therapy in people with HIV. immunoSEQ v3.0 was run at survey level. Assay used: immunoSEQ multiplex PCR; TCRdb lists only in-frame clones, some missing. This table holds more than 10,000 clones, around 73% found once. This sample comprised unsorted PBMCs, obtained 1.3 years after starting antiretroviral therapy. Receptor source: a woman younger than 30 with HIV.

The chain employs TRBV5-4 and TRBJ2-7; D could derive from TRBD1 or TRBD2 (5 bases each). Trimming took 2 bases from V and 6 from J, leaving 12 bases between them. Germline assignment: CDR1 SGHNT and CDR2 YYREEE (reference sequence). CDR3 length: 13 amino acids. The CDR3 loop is CASSFRSGTEQYF. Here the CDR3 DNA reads TGTGCCAGCAGCTTCAGGTCAGGGACCGAGCAGTACTTC.

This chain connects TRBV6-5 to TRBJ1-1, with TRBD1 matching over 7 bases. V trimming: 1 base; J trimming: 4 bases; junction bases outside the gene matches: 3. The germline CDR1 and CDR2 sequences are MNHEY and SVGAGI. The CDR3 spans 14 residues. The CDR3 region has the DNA TGTGCCAGCAGTTACTTGTCAGGGGGCACTGAAGCTTTCTTT. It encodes CASSYLSGGTEAFF.